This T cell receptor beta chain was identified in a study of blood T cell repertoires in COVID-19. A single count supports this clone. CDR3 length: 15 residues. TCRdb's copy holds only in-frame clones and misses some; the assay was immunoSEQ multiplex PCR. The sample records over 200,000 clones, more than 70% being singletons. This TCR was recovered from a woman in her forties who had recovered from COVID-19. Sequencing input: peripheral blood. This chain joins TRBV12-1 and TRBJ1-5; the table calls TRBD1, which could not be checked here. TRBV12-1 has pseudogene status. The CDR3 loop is CASSPNGQGHQPQHF. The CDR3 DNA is TGTGCCAGCAGCCCGAACGGACAGGGCCATCAGCCCCAGCATTTT.